The rows below give T cell receptor beta chains drawn from one sample of a study of blood T cell repertoires in COVID-19. The assay was immunoSEQ multiplex PCR, and TCRdb's table has in-frame clones only and misses some. In the table there are approximately 270,000 clones, approximately 85% of which are singletons. The material sequenced was PBMCs or T cells enriched from blood (not recorded which). These receptors all stem from a woman aged 25 to 45 who had recovered from COVID-19. Both conserved end residues are trimmed from each CDR3. The D gene is left open where the match is weak.

CDR3aa,d_gene,v_gene,j_gene
ASSSADWGQADTQY,TRBD1,TRBV7-9,TRBJ2-7
ASSQLLGTVDNEQF,.,TRBV14,TRBJ2-1
ASQVSSGTGAYEQY,TRBD1,TRBV2,TRBJ2-7
ASQQGVYEKLF,TRBD1,TRBV6-5,TRBJ1-4
ATSTGQGTDTQY,TRBD1,TRBV15,TRBJ2-3
ASSGPPEGYEQY,.,TRBV19,TRBJ2-7
ASSREDRGTNEQF,TRBD1,TRBV3-1/TRBV3-2,TRBJ2-1
ASTAGRGYYGYT,.,TRBV28,TRBJ1-2
ASSFVGQGSDEQY,TRBD1,TRBV28,TRBJ2-7
ASSQRDWSSYEQY,.,TRBV5-1,TRBJ2-7
AWIGQRQETQY,.,TRBV30,TRBJ2-5
ASSLSSYNSPLH,.,TRBV7-3,TRBJ1-6
ASSVSAKNIQY,.,TRBV19,TRBJ2-4
ASNPIQGNYEQY,.,TRBV28,TRBJ2-7
AWSSMLTDTQY,.,TRBV30,TRBJ2-3
ASSLGGSSYNEQF,TRBD2,TRBV5-6,TRBJ2-1
ASSTGSLNTEAF,.,TRBV28,TRBJ1-1
ASSDSSVSSYNEQF,.,TRBV6-4,TRBJ2-1
ASSTRREDYGYT,.,TRBV19,TRBJ1-2
ASSSRTSGGTTQYEQY,TRBD2,TRBV7-6,TRBJ2-7
ASSLKLTSGRVETQY,TRBD2,TRBV5-1,TRBJ2-5
ASSPTGEEQY,.,TRBV7-2,TRBJ2-7
AISEQVNNSPLH,.,TRBV10-3,TRBJ1-6
AISEKGGSYEQY,.,TRBV10-3,TRBJ2-7
ASSHLGGAEEKLF,.,TRBV6-5,TRBJ1-4
ASSFGGPFAQY,.,TRBV7-9,TRBJ2-3
ASSLGWRGGKNEQF,TRBD2,TRBV7-6,TRBJ2-1
ASSPQTGGNTEAF,TRBD1,TRBV18,TRBJ1-1
TSSHPTRPPGHPSDTQY,.,TRBV1,TRBJ2-3
ASSPVAGSSYEQY,.,TRBV7-2,TRBJ2-7
ANKRGGLSYNEQF,TRBD2,TRBV2,TRBJ2-1
ASSRPSVGTDTQY,.,TRBV28,TRBJ2-3
ASSKDRGRGYGYT,TRBD1,TRBV6-5,TRBJ1-2
ASSRTGHEQY,TRBD1,TRBV6-5,TRBJ2-7
ASSPRGSGNQPQH,.,TRBV19,TRBJ1-5
ASSPGQGLGYGYT,TRBD1,TRBV18,TRBJ1-2
ASSHSGQDLYNSPLH,TRBD1,TRBV7-8,TRBJ1-6
ATSRVQGIGQY,.,TRBV15,TRBJ2-7
ASSYARGNQPQH,.,TRBV6-2/TRBV6-3,TRBJ1-5
ATSPRGDTQY,.,TRBV24-1,TRBJ2-3
ASSIGPGYEQY,.,TRBV19,TRBJ2-7
ASSDGRPSGDEQF,.,TRBV2,TRBJ2-1
ASTGGDVGNQPQH,.,TRBV28,TRBJ1-5
ASSPTANPGTYEQY,.,TRBV18,TRBJ2-7
ASSAKRGGSEQF,TRBD2,TRBV6-4,TRBJ2-1
ASSYPPDRGNEQF,TRBD1,TRBV6-5,TRBJ2-1
ASMGAPEAF,.,TRBV12-3/TRBV12-4,TRBJ1-1
ASSQAYWRLAEETQY,TRBD2,TRBV3-1/TRBV3-2,TRBJ2-5
ASSVGAKAGGYT,.,TRBV9,TRBJ1-2
ASSPQGGTGGNEQY,TRBD1,TRBV7-9,TRBJ2-7
ASSLQTIRNTIY,.,TRBV5-6,TRBJ1-3
ASSLETDRRSIGYT,TRBD1,TRBV5-1,TRBJ1-2
ASSEARQSYEQY,.,TRBV6-1,TRBJ2-7
ASSGLMNTEAF,.,TRBV18,TRBJ1-1
ASSYSGGNTEAF,.,TRBV6-5,TRBJ1-1